The 20 T cell receptor beta chains in this list originate from one sample, sequenced in a study of blood T cell repertoires in COVID-19. Profiled with immunoSEQ multiplex PCR; TCRdb holds only in-frame clones, not every one. The sample consists of about 210,000 clones, roughly 90% of them appearing once. Specimen: peripheral blood. The source is a man aged 18 to 35 with active or convalescent COVID-19.

The genes are TRBV27 and TRBJ2-2, with 10 bases identical to TRBD1. Germline V gene lookup returns CDR1 MNHEY and CDR2 SMNVEV (reference sequence). The CDR3 runs to 15 residues. After removal of 7 bases from V and 3 bases from J, the junction contained 5 bases not matched to a gene. CDR3 protein: CASKSGTGDTGELFF. The CDR3 DNA is TGTGCCAGCAAAAGCGGGACAGGGGACACCGGGGAGCTGTTTTTT.

This chain connects TRBV5-1 to TRBJ2-5, with 10 bases matching TRBD1. This CDR3 contains 15 residues. V shed 0 bases and J 4 bases; nucleotides not matched to a gene: 3. Germline values: CDR1 SGHRS, CDR2 YFSETQ. CDR3 protein: CASSLEGQGRETQYF. CDR3 bases: TGCGCCAGCAGCTTGGAGGGACAGGGGCGAGAGACCCAGTACTTC.

CDR3 coding DNA: TGCGCCAGCACCCAGGGGGCTGAAGCTTTCTTT. This translates into CASTQGAEAFF. The chain combines TRBV5-1 with TRBJ1-1; 7 bases align to TRBD1. Germline V gene lookup returns CDR1 SGHRS and CDR2 YFSETQ. The CDR3 runs to 11 residues. Losses at the gene ends were 6 bases for V and 6 bases for J; bases not matched to a gene: 2.

This chain connects TRBV3-1 (or the pseudogene TRBV3-2) to TRBJ1-1; a possible D gene is TRBD1 (5 bases). The CDR3 has 13 residues. V dropped 1 base and J dropped 6 bases, with 9 bases sitting between them. Germline V gene data show CDR1 as LGHDT and CDR2 as YNNKEL (reference sequence). As DNA, the CDR3 is TGTGCCAGCAGCCAAGTCCAGGGTTCTGAAGCTTTCTTT. This encodes CASSQVQGSEAFF.

The chain employs TRBV7-9 and TRBJ1-6, with 8 positions matching TRBD1. This CDR3 comprises 18 residues. V shed 1 base, J shed 1 base, and the junction held 6 bases outside the gene matches. Germline CDR1 and CDR2: SEHNR and FQNEAQ (reference sequence). Here the CDR3 reads CASSLDRGFMSYNSPLHF. The DNA of the CDR3 is TGTGCCAGCAGCTTAGACAGGGGGTTTATGTCCTATAATTCACCCCTCCACTTT. Variable domain in full (rest from reference TRBV7-9 and TRBJ1-6): DTGVSQNPRHKITKRGQNVTFRCDPISEHNRLYWYRQTLGQGPEFLTYFQNEAQLEKSRLLSDRFSAERPKGSFSTLEIQRTEQGDSAMYLCASSLDRGFMSYNSPLHFGNGTRLTVT.

The V call is TRBV5-1, the J call TRBJ2-5; 12 nucleotides align to TRBD2. CDR3 length equals 14 residues. Germline CDR1 SGHRS, CDR2 YFSETQ. Losses at the gene ends were 4 bases for V and 5 bases for J; bases not matched to a gene: 3. This CDR3 is CASSGGTSGETQYF. DNA for the CDR3: TGCGCCAGCAGCGGTGGGACTAGCGGGGAGACCCAGTACTTC.

The chain uses TRBV18 and TRBJ1-3; 9 bases align to TRBD1. The germline V gene encodes CDR1 KGHSH and CDR2 LQKENI. V trimming: 3 bases; J trimming: 9 bases; junction bases outside the gene matches: 9. The CDR3 has 15 residues. CDR3: CASSPDRGDQGTIYF. The DNA of the CDR3 is TGTGCCAGCTCACCCGACAGGGGGGACCAGGGCACCATATATTTT.

The rearrangement uses TRBV4-3 and TRBJ2-3, with 10 bases aligning to TRBD1. The length of the CDR3 is 15 residues. The trim removed 1 base at V and 4 bases at J, leaving 2 bases unmatched. Per the germline V gene, CDR1 is LGHNA and CDR2 is YSLEER. The CDR3 sequence is CASSQVTGGPDTQYF. Written as DNA, the CDR3 is TGCGCCAGCAGCCAAGTGACAGGGGGCCCAGATACGCAGTATTTT.

The V call is TRBV5-4, the J call TRBJ2-3, with D maybe TRBD1 (6 bases). V was trimmed by 0 bases and J by 4 bases, leaving 15 bases between them. The CDR3 is 16 residues long. Germline V CDR1 and CDR2: SGHNT, YYREEE (reference sequence). This CDR3 reads CASSLGRGMGADTQYF. In DNA form, the CDR3 reads TGTGCCAGCAGCTTGGGAAGGGGGATGGGGGCAGATACGCAGTATTTT.

This sequence joins TRBV10-3 and TRBJ2-2, with 7 bases aligning to TRBD1. The CDR3 length is 15 residues. In germline, CDR1 is ENHRY, CDR2 SYGVKD. Unmatched junction bases numbered 4, after V lost 5 bases and J lost 1 base. CDR3 protein: CAISIGTENTGELFF. The CDR3 region has the DNA TGTGCCATCAGTATAGGGACAGAGAACACCGGGGAGCTGTTTTTT.

This rearrangement joins TRBV6-5 to TRBJ1-4, with D tentatively TRBD1 (5 bases). This CDR3 spans 16 amino acids. V was clipped by 4 bases and J by 3 bases, with 15 bases between them. Germline-derived CDR1 and CDR2 are MNHEY and SVGAGI. CDR3 DNA: TGTGCCAGCAGTTCCCACAGGTTCCGTTCTAATGAAAAACTGTTTTTT. As protein: CASSSHRFRSNEKLFF.

The genes are TRBV28 and TRBJ2-3, with 16 bases matching TRBD2. The CDR3 loop spans 18 amino acids. Germline V gene lookup returns CDR1 MDHEN and CDR2 SYDVKM. V lost 3 bases and J lost 5; bases outside the gene matches: 8. The CDR3 DNA sequence: TGTGCCAGCAGTTTCGCAGGGACTAGCGGGGGGGCAATAGATACGCAGTATTTT. This encodes CASSFAGTSGGAIDTQYF.

The V gene is TRBV5-4, the J gene TRBJ2-7; D is undetermined. CDR1 is SGHNT, CDR2 YYREEE, per germline (reference sequence). The germline V and J ends were trimmed by 4 bases and 3 bases, with 11 bases remaining between them. The CDR3 spans 13 residues. The CDR3 spells CASSARQGYEQYF. DNA of the CDR3: TGTGCCAGCAGCGCCCGACAAGGCTACGAGCAGTACTTC.

V gene TRBV19 combines with J gene TRBJ2-5, with TRBD2 matching over 8 bases. This CDR3 is 17 amino acids long. Germline CDR1 reads LNHDA; CDR2 reads SQIVND (reference sequence). V was pared by 1 base and J by 5 bases, with 12 bases of the junction left unmatched. In DNA form, the CDR3 reads TGTGCCAGTAGTATAGGAGGGCTAGCGGGCCGGTTGGAGACCCAGTACTTC. This translates into CASSIGGLAGRLETQYF. Based on the CDR3 plus reference TRBV19 and TRBJ2-5, the full variable domain is DGGITQSPKYLFRKEGQNVTLSCEQNLNHDAMYWYRQDPGQGLRLIYYSQIVNDFQKGDIAEGYSVSREKKESFPLTVTSAQKNPTAFYLCASSIGGLAGRLETQYFGPGTRLLVL.

V is TRBV3-1 (or the pseudogene TRBV3-2) and J is TRBJ1-6; 7 bases are a match to TRBD1. Trimming cost V 1 base and J 0 bases; bases outside gene matches: 15. The CDR3 covers 21 residues. The V gene's germline CDR1 is LGHDT and CDR2 YNNKEL (reference sequence). CDR3 in amino acids: CASSQGLQGDFLSSYNSPLHF. DNA for the CDR3: TGTGCCAGCAGCCAAGGGCTGCAGGGGGATTTCCTGAGCTCCTATAATTCACCCCTCCACTTT.

This chain connects TRBV27 to TRBJ2-5; TRBD2 agrees at 8 bases. V shed 6 bases, J shed 5 bases, and the junction held 11 bases outside the gene matches. CDR1 is MNHEY, CDR2 SMNVEV, per germline (reference sequence). CDR3 size: 15 residues. The CDR3 loop is CASRTTSGRWETQYF. The CDR3 DNA reads as TGTGCCAGCAGGACTACTAGCGGCCGGTGGGAGACCCAGTACTTC.

The chain links TRBV7-4 to TRBJ2-1, with 9 nucleotides matching TRBD2. J was trimmed by 4 bases and V by 0 bases; bases with no gene match: 10. This CDR3 is built from 18 residues. CDR1 SGHVT and CDR2 SQSDAQ come from the germline V gene. CDR3 in amino acids: CASSLALKQAGGYNEQFF. CDR3 DNA: TGTGCCAGCAGCTTAGCGCTTAAGCAAGCGGGAGGTTACAATGAGCAGTTCTTC.

This chain connects TRBV5-1 to TRBJ2-5; 8 nucleotides line up with TRBD2. The CDR3 length is 16 residues. Trimming removed 4 bases from V and 5 bases from J; junction bases left unmatched: 13. Germline V gene sequence: CDR1 SGHRS, CDR2 YFSETQ. For the CDR3, the DNA is TGCGCCAGCAGCCAAACGATCGGGGGGGCCAAGGAGACCCAGTACTTC. Amino acid sequence: CASSQTIGGAKETQYF.

The chain links TRBV30 to TRBJ1-6, with D tentatively TRBD1 (5 bases). The CDR3 has 15 amino acids. V shed 2 bases and J shed 2 bases, with 10 bases lying between them. Germline V gene sequence: CDR1 GTSNPN, CDR2 SVGIG (reference sequence). The CDR3 DNA reads as TGTGCCTGGAGTCCGCAGGGCCCCTATAATTCACCCCTCCACTTT. It codes for CAWSPQGPYNSPLHF.

This chain connects TRBV7-2 to TRBJ1-2; TRBD1 is a possible D gene (5 bases). The CDR3 is 13 amino acids. Trimming cost V 1 base and J 6 bases, with 9 bases left between them. From germline, CDR1 is SGHTA and CDR2 FQGNSA. In DNA form, the CDR3 reads TGTGCCAGCAGCTTAGTGGGAGGGGATGGCTACACCTTC. It is translated as CASSLVGGDGYTF. The complete variable domain, with remaining parts taken from reference TRBV7-2 and TRBJ1-2, reads GAGVSQSPSNKVTEKGKDVELRCDPISGHTALYWYRQSLGQGLEFLIYFQGNSAPDKSGLPSDRFSAERTGGSVSTLTIQRTQQEDSAVYLCASSLVGGDGYTFGSGTRLTVV.